This T cell receptor beta chain was observed in a study of blood T cell repertoires in COVID-19. Background on the study: Samples taken during acute and convalescent COVID-19 were collected in the United States, Italy and Spain. T cells, B-cell-depleted T cells, or PBMCs provided the cDNA or gDNA that served as material.

This CDR3 is 14 amino acids long. CDR1 is KGHSH and CDR2 is LQKENI in the germline V gene. V lost 6 bases, J lost 5 bases, and 13 bases lay in between. In the original analysis: Amplification of reference gene primers was used by the study to estimate nucleated cell counts. Profiling relied on immunoSEQ multiplex PCR, and the TCRdb table lists in-frame clones only, not all of them. That table gives V, J and clone size, and the DNA gave D and trimming. The table has around 300,000 clones, 75% to 90% seen once; the top ten hold roughly 2.9%. Patients of the Seattle cohort, enrolled during active infection, were followed longitudinally.

This sequence joins TRBV18 and TRBJ2-2; possible D gene TRBD1, 6 bases. The TCR sequence derives from a woman aged 25 to 39 with COVID-19, enrolled during active disease. The source material was peripheral blood. As DNA, the CDR3 is TGTGCCAGCTCGCCCGACAGGAGGACCGGGGAGCTGTTTTTT. Residues: CASSPDRRTGELFF.